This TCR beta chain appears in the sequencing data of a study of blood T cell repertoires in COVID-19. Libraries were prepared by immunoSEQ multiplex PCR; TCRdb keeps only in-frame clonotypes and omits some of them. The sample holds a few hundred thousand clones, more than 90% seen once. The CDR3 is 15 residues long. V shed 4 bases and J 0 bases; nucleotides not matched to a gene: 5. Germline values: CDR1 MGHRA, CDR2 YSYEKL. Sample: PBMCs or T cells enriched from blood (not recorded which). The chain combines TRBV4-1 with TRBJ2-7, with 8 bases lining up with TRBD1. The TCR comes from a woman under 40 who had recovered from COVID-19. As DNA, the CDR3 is TGCGCCAGCAGCCCCGACAGGGGTATCTCCTACGAGCAGTACTTC. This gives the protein CASSPDRGISYEQYF.